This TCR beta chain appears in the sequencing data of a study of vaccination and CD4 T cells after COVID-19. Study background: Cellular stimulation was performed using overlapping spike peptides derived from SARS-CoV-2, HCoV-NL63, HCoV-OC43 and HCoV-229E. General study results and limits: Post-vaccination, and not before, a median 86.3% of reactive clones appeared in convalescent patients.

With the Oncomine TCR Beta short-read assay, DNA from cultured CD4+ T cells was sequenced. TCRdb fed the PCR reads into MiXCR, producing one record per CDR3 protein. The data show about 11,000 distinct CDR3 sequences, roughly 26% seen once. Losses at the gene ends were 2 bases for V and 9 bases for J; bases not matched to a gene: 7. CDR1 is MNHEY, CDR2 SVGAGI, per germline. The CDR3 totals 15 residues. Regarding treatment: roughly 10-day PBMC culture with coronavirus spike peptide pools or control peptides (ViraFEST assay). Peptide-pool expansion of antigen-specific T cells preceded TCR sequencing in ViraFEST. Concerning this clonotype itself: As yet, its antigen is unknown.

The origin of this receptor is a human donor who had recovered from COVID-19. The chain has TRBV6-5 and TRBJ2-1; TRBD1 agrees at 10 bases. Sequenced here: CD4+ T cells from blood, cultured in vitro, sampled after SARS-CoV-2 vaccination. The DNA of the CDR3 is TGTGCCAGCAGTTACCCGACAGGGGGCATCGGTGAGCAGTTCTTC. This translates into CASSYPTGGIGEQFF.